This T cell receptor beta chain appears in the sequencing data of a study of regulatory dendritic cells for organ transplantation. Findings and limits, study-wide: Memory CD8+ T cells were the most oligoclonal; naive cells were highly diverse. Regulatory dendritic cells appeared to expand memory CD8+ clones less than mature ones. Between individuals, the alloreactive memory CD8+ T cell pool differed considerably.

Memory T cells were CD45RO+, naive were CD45RA+, sorted by FACS. This CDR3 is 15 amino acids long. Unmatched junction bases numbered 3, after V lost 6 bases and J lost 1 base. Germline CDR1 and CDR2: SGHTA and FQGNSA. Using immunoSEQ multiplex PCR, the repertoire was profiled, and TCRdb retains in-frame clones only, with some absent. The sample has 30,000 to 40,000 clones; about 89% are singletons. With respect to this clone: What it recognizes is unknown.

The sample consisted of naive CD4+ T cells from blood. Subset specified: CD45RA+ naive T cells. This sequence joins TRBV7-2 and TRBJ2-2, with 9 bases lining up with TRBD1. The receptor was derived from a human donor in good health. CDR3 loop: CASRVTGGNTGELFF. DNA for the CDR3: TGTGCCAGCAGAGTGACAGGGGGGAACACCGGGGAGCTGTTTTTT. Together with reference TRBV7-2 and TRBJ2-2, the CDR3 gives the full variable domain: GAGVSQSPSNKVTEKGKDVELRCDPISGHTALYWYRQSLGQGLEFLIYFQGNSAPDKSGLPSDRFSAERTGGSVSTLTIQRTQQEDSAVYLCASRVTGGNTGELFFGEGSRLTVL.